The rows below give T cell receptor beta chains drawn from one sample of a study of tumor and adjacent non-tumor tissue in lung cancer. One entry per CDR3 protein, called by TCRdb with MiXCR from the multiplex PCR reads. The sample lists some 120,000 distinct CDR3 sequences; 55% to 75% were seen once. The sample was lung tumor tissue. The receptors shown here come from a man aged 30-40 years with non-small cell lung cancer. CDR3s include the opening cysteine and the closing phenylalanine or tryptophan. Each record gives: CDR3 DNA, CDR3 protein, J gene, clone size, V gene, D gene. The D gene is left open where the match is weak. Clone size is shown for a subset of rows, as once, few, many or a class of expanded clone.

CDR3nt: TGCAGCGTGGGGCGCGGTAGCAAGGATACGCAGTATTTT; CDR3aa: CSVGRGSKDTQYF; j_gene: TRBJ2-3; abundance: -; v_gene: TRBV29-1; d_gene: -
CDR3nt: TGTGCCAGCTCCCCAGATCGGGGGGACACAGATACGCAGTATTTT; CDR3aa: CASSPDRGDTDTQYF; j_gene: TRBJ2-3; abundance: once; v_gene: TRBV11-3; d_gene: TRBD2
CDR3nt: TGTGCCAGCAGGTATCGACTAGCGGGGTCCTACAATGAACAGTTCTTC; CDR3aa: CASRYRLAGSYNEQFF; j_gene: TRBJ2-1; abundance: -; v_gene: TRBV6-2/TRBV6-3; d_gene: TRBD2
CDR3nt: TGCAGCGCTGAATCGGGTTCCGGGAGTACTGAAGCTTTCTTT; CDR3aa: CSAESGSGSTEAFF; j_gene: TRBJ1-1; abundance: once; v_gene: TRBV29-1; d_gene: -
CDR3nt: TGTGCCAGCAGTTTAGGCCGGATACAACAGACCCAGTACTTC; CDR3aa: CASSLGRIQQTQYF; j_gene: TRBJ2-5; abundance: -; v_gene: TRBV12-3/TRBV12-4; d_gene: -
CDR3nt: TGTGCCAGCAGTCGTAGCGGGACAGGGAGCAATGAGCAGTTCTTC; CDR3aa: CASSRSGTGSNEQFF; j_gene: TRBJ2-1; abundance: -; v_gene: TRBV12-3/TRBV12-4; d_gene: -
CDR3nt: TGTGCCTGGACCTGGACTAGCGACTACAATGAGCAGTTCTTC; CDR3aa: CAWTWTSDYNEQFF; j_gene: TRBJ2-1; abundance: few; v_gene: TRBV30; d_gene: TRBD2
CDR3nt: TGTGCCAGCAATCTGGAAAGAACCAACAATGAGCAGTTCTTC; CDR3aa: CASNLERTNNEQFF; j_gene: TRBJ2-1; abundance: -; v_gene: TRBV11-2; d_gene: -
CDR3nt: TGCAGTACTAGAGATACGACAGGGTCGGGTGAAAAACTGTTTTTT; CDR3aa: CSTRDTTGSGEKLFF; j_gene: TRBJ1-4; abundance: -; v_gene: TRBV20-1; d_gene: TRBD1
CDR3nt: TGCGCCAGCAGCCCCCTACCCCAGCAGGACTATGCAGCCAAAAACATTCAGTACTTC; CDR3aa: CASSPLPQQDYAAKNIQYF; j_gene: TRBJ2-4; abundance: many; v_gene: TRBV4-1; d_gene: -
CDR3nt: TGCGCCAGCAGCCAAGAGGTTACTTCACCGGGCAATCAGTCCCAGCATTTT; CDR3aa: CASSQEVTSPGNQSQHF; j_gene: TRBJ1-5; abundance: -; v_gene: TRBV4-1; d_gene: -
CDR3nt: TGTGCCAGCAGCTTTCTCCTAGCGGAGGCCGGGGAGCTGTTTTTT; CDR3aa: CASSFLLAEAGELFF; j_gene: TRBJ2-2; abundance: many; v_gene: TRBV11-3; d_gene: TRBD2